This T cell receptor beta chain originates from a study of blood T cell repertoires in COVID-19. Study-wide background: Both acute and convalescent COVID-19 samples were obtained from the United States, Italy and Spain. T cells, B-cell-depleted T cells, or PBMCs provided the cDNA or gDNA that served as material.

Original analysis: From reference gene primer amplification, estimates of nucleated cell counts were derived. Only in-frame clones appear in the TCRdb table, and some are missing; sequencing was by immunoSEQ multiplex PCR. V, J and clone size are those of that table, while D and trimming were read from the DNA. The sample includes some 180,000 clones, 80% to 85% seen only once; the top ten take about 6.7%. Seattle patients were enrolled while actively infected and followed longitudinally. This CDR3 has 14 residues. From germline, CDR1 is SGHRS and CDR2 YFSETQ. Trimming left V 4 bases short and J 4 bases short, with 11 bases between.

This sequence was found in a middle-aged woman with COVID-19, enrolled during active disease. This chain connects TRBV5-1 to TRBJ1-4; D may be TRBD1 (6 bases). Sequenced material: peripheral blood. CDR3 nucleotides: TGCGCCAGCAGCAACGGACAGTATAATGAAAAACTGTTTTTT. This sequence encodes CASSNGQYNEKLFF.